This T cell receptor (beta chain) was sequenced for a study of cytomegalovirus exposure and HLA in healthy donors. Study outcomes and limitations: Later analysis demonstrated an association between a missense DCLRE1C variant and TCR beta V- and J-gene trimming. V segments that were indistinguishable, TRBV6-2 and TRBV6-3 among them, were omitted from analysis.

With respect to this clone: Its antigen remains unidentified.

The V gene lost 0 bases and the J gene lost 5 bases, with 7 bases spanning the gap. Germline V gene data show CDR1 as KGHSH and CDR2 as LQKENI. This CDR3 has 13 amino acids. PCR amplification relied on 60 Vbeta primers (plus 13 Jbeta primers). Original methodology: Later, an analysis found around 77 million unique TCR beta chains, and approximately 10 million of these were shared. This table comes from immunoSEQ multiplex PCR, and its TCRdb copy is limited to in-frame clones, with some not included. That table gives V, J and clone size, and the DNA gave D and trimming. The sample lists under 200,000 clones; roughly 80% were seen once.

Sequencing was done on a sample of PBMCs. The genes are TRBV18 and TRBJ2-5; a weak D match, TRBD2 (6 bases). The TCR sequence derives from a male donor in good health and CMV-seropositive. The CDR3 nucleotides are TGTGCCAGCTCACCACCCCGGGGGGAGACCCAGTACTTC. Encoded protein: CASSPPRGETQYF.